A selection of T cell receptor beta chains follows, all from one sample in a study of PD-1 blockade in classical Hodgkin lymphoma. Libraries were prepared by immunoSEQ multiplex PCR; TCRdb keeps only in-frame clonotypes and omits some of them. The sample holds tens of thousands of clones, approximately 70% seen once. Sequences were derived from peripheral blood mononuclear cells (PBMCs), sampled before the second cycle of nivolumab. All receptors derive from a human donor with classical Hodgkin lymphoma. Each CDR3 is given with its conserved first and last residue. Each record gives: V gene, clone size, CDR3 protein. Expanded clones are given a class, and other clones once, few, many or no size at all.

v_gene: TRBV29-1; abundance: -; CDR3aa: CSLGTGGFITF
v_gene: TRBV9; abundance: -; CDR3aa: CASSDGSGREYEQYF
v_gene: TRBV29-1; abundance: -; CDR3aa: CSVTNGHTGYTF
v_gene: TRBV4-1; abundance: -; CDR3aa: CASSQGESKSGELFF
v_gene: TRBV19; abundance: -; CDR3aa: CASSSLSAYEQYF
v_gene: TRBV5-5; abundance: -; CDR3aa: CASSLGQGREKLFF
v_gene: TRBV28; abundance: -; CDR3aa: CASSLLGGRGSNQPQHF
v_gene: TRBV5-1; abundance: few; CDR3aa: CASSMSLRSSTDTQYF
v_gene: TRBV6-6; abundance: -; CDR3aa: CASSYGRATNEKLFF
v_gene: TRBV7-2; abundance: -; CDR3aa: CATAKGAMSNQPQHF
v_gene: TRBV29-1; abundance: -; CDR3aa: CSAGTASQGEQYF
v_gene: TRBV28; abundance: -; CDR3aa: CASSLNWLAPLYYEQYF
v_gene: TRBV19; abundance: few; CDR3aa: CASSGTGGAQPQHF
v_gene: TRBV14; abundance: -; CDR3aa: CASSQPGTSYEQYF
v_gene: TRBV6-6; abundance: -; CDR3aa: CASSPGQSYKQYF
v_gene: TRBV21-1; abundance: -; CDR3aa: CASSNLIHEQYF
v_gene: TRBV4-3; abundance: -; CDR3aa: CASSQDTSTSGRLVTDTQYF
v_gene: TRBV10-2; abundance: -; CDR3aa: CASSDPGNYGYTF
v_gene: TRBV5-1; abundance: once; CDR3aa: CASSEGQPVNTGELFF
v_gene: TRBV7-9; abundance: -; CDR3aa: CASSRTGGIYNEQFF
v_gene: TRBV28; abundance: once; CDR3aa: CASTEGVKPQHF
v_gene: TRBV27; abundance: -; CDR3aa: CASSLGSYNSPLHF
v_gene: TRBV7-2; abundance: -; CDR3aa: CASSFLGLANNEQFF
v_gene: TRBV5-4; abundance: -; CDR3aa: CASSLGGLGAETQYF
v_gene: TRBV19; abundance: -; CDR3aa: CASSFLRSSNSGNTIYF
v_gene: TRBV28; abundance: many; CDR3aa: CASSPLPGGTTEAFF